The 16 T cell receptor beta chains given below trace back to one sample, sequenced in a study of T cell repertoires in cytomegalovirus infection. TCRdb recomputed calls from the reads with MiXCR, one row per CDR3 protein. The sample yields hundreds of thousands of distinct CDR3 sequences, approximately 6.7% seen once. Material: PBMCs. Every receptor here comes from a human donor in good health (CMV status not recorded). Some clones in this sample may be carry-over from other donors' samples.

This clonotype came up many times. This chain uses TRBV7-8 with TRBJ1-2; D uncertain. There are 15 residues in the CDR3. CDR1 and CDR2 (germline): SGHVS, FQNEAQ. Trimming removed 4 bases at V and 0 bases at J, with 12 bases between. CDR3 nucleotides: TGTGCCAGCAGCTCCAACAGAAATTCTAACTATGGCTACACCTTC. Translated: CASSSNRNSNYGYTF.

The rearrangement uses TRBV19 and TRBJ2-2; 7 bases fit TRBD2. The CDR3 has 16 amino acids. Per germline, CDR1 LNHDA and CDR2 SQIVND (reference sequence). The V gene end was trimmed by 3 bases and the J gene end by 1 base; junction bases not matched to a gene: 5. DNA of the CDR3: TGTGCCAGTAGTATCACTTTAGCGGGGAACACCGGGGAGCTGTTTTTT. It is translated as CASSITLAGNTGELFF.

In this sample, this clonotype turned up many times. The genes are TRBV7-2 and TRBJ2-5, with TRBD2 as a possible D gene (6 bases). The germline V and J ends were trimmed by 5 bases and 1 base, with 20 bases remaining between them. This CDR3 spans 17 amino acids. CDR1 and CDR2 (germline): SGHTA, FQGNSA. The CDR3 nucleotides are TGTGCCAGCAGCCTCAGGGCGGCGGGACCCATCCAAGAGACCCAGTACTTC. Translated: CASSLRAAGPIQETQYF.

This clonotype showed up many times. The rearrangement joins TRBV7-3 to TRBJ2-1, with D possibly TRBD1 on 6 matching bases. Trimming pared 5 bases from V and 8 bases from J, leaving 25 bases between. Germline CDR1 SGHTA, CDR2 FQGTGA. The CDR3 is 17 amino acids. The CDR3 here is CASSGKGVLGAIDEQFF. The CDR3 coding sequence is TGTGCCAGCAGCGGAAAAGGGGTCCTGGGGGCTATCGATGAGCAGTTCTTC.

Regarding this clonotype: A read error may explain this, as a much larger clone is one base away. This chain joins TRBV29-1 and TRBJ1-5, with D perhaps TRBD1 (5 bases). Germline V gene sequence: CDR1 SQVTM, CDR2 ANQGSEA. The length of the CDR3 is 12 residues. The CDR3 coding sequence is TGCAGCGTCAGGGATAGCAATCAGCCCCAGCGTTTT. Its translation: CSVRDSNQPQRF.

This clonotype has a count of ten or more. The rearrangement links TRBV7-2 to TRBJ1-1; D is possibly TRBD1 (6 bases). The V end lost 4 bases, the J end lost 5 bases, and 14 bases lay between the germline ends. Germline V lookup: CDR1 SGHTA, CDR2 FQGNSA. This CDR3 has 14 amino acids. CDR3 loop: CASSSEQGGTEAFF. The DNA of the CDR3 is TGTGCCAGCAGCTCTGAACAGGGAGGGACTGAAGCTTTCTTT.

This clonotype was detected ten times or more. The chain combines TRBV6-5 with TRBJ2-5; D call uncertain. Germline loops: CDR1 MNHEY, CDR2 SVGAGI. The CDR3 has 14 residues. Trimming cost V 2 bases and J 8 bases, with 15 bases left between them. For the CDR3, the DNA is TGTGCCAGCAGTTACCCCCCCGGCTCGGGTACCCAGTACTTC. This gives the protein CASSYPPGSGTQYF.

In its sample, this clonotype was seen many times. The chain recombines TRBV20-1 with TRBJ1-3; D ambiguous. With 6 bases removed from V and 0 bases from J, the gap between germline ends came to 12 bases. Germline CDR1 reads DFQATT; CDR2 reads SNEGSKA (reference sequence). This CDR3 spans 14 amino acids. CDR3 sequence: CSAKLVFSGNTIYF. The DNA for the CDR3 is TGCAGTGCAAAATTGGTCTTCTCTGGAAACACCATATATTTT.

This clonotype occurred many times. This sequence joins TRBV28 and TRBJ1-6; the D is unclear. CDR3 size: 16 residues. Germline assignment: CDR1 MDHEN and CDR2 SYDVKM. V lost 8 bases and J lost 5, with 19 bases in between. The CDR3 DNA sequence: TGTGCCAGCGGGGTCCTAAAAGGAGATAATAATTCACCCCTCCACTTT. It yields the protein CASGVLKGDNNSPLHF.

Only a few counts were recorded for this clonotype. The V gene is TRBV27, the J gene TRBJ1-6, with D possibly matching TRBD1 (5 bases). There are 17 residues in the CDR3. Trimming left V 5 bases short and J 7 bases short, with 21 bases between. Germline assignment: CDR1 MNHEY and CDR2 SMNVEV (reference sequence). The CDR3 DNA is TGTGCCAGCAGTAAAGGGTCCGGCGGGGGGTGGAATTCACCCCTCCACTTT. It specifies CASSKGSGGGWNSPLHF.

This clonotype was seen many times. The J gene is TRBJ1-2, the V gene TRBV7-8; possibly TRBD1 for D (5 bases). Trimming took 4 bases from V and 3 from J, leaving 15 bases between them. Germline V gene data show CDR1 as SGHVS and CDR2 as FQNEAQ. The CDR3 runs to 15 residues. CDR3 sequence reads: CASSSQVDIYYGYTF. The CDR3 DNA is TGTGCCAGCAGCTCCCAAGTGGACATCTACTATGGCTACACCTTC.

Ten or more counts support this clonotype. The chain employs TRBV7-9 and TRBJ2-7, with D perhaps matching TRBD2 (5 bases). CDR1 and CDR2 from the germline V gene are SEHNR and FQNEAQ (reference sequence). The CDR3 is made up of 11 amino acids. Trimming removed 8 bases at V and 6 bases at J, with 11 bases between. CDR3 sequence: CASAPGVEQYF. CDR3 bases: TGTGCCAGCGCCCCCGGGGTCGAGCAGTACTTC.

This clonotype was recorded at least ten times. V and J are TRBV9 and TRBJ2-7; D remains ambiguous. The V gene lost 3 bases and the J gene lost 6 bases, with 13 bases spanning the gap. The CDR3 sequence is 13 residues long. CDR1 is SGDLS, CDR2 YYNGEE, per germline. The CDR3 protein is CASSAISSGEQYF. The DNA for the CDR3 is TGTGCCAGCAGCGCCATTTCCTCGGGCGAGCAGTACTTC.

There are many counts of this clonotype. The chain carries TRBV27 and TRBJ2-7; D could derive from TRBD1 or TRBD2 (5 bases each). The CDR3 covers 15 residues. Trimming took off 3 bases at V and 5 bases at J, with 17 bases between the two ends. Germline-derived CDR1 and CDR2 are MNHEY and SMNVEV (reference sequence). CDR3 nucleotide sequence: TGTGCCAGCAGTTTTATGGGACCAAGGGGACACGAGCAGTACTTC. It translates to CASSFMGPRGHEQYF.

The table lists this clonotype with many counts. The chain joins TRBV7-9 to TRBJ1-5; D call uncertain. CDR1 is SEHNR and CDR2 is FQNEAQ in the germline V gene (reference sequence). Trimming pared 5 bases from V and 2 bases from J, leaving 10 bases between. The CDR3 totals 14 residues. CDR3: CASSPFGGNQPQHF. The CDR3 nucleotides read TGTGCCAGCAGCCCATTCGGAGGCAATCAGCCCCAGCATTTT.

The V gene is TRBV20-1, the J gene TRBJ2-1; tentative D call: TRBD2 (5 bases). The CDR3 has 14 residues. V lost 5 bases and J 4 bases, leaving 15 bases between the germline ends. CDR1 is DFQATT and CDR2 is SNEGSKA in the germline V gene (reference sequence). CDR3 in DNA: TGCAGTGCTCCCGCCAGCGGTGTGTACAATGAGCAGTTCTTC. Translating it yields CSAPASGVYNEQFF.